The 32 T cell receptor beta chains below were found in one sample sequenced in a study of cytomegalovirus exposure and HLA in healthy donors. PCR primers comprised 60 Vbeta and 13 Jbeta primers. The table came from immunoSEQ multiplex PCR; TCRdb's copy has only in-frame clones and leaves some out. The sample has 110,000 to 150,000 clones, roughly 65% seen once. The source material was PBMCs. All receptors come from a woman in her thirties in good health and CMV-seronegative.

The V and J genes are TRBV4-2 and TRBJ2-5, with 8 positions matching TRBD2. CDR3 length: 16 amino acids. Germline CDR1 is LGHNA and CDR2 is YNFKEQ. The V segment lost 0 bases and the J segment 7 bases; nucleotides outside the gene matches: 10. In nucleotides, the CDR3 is TGTGCCAGCAGCCAAGAGGCGGGGGGCCTCGAGGGGACCCAGTACTTC. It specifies CASSQEAGGLEGTQYF.

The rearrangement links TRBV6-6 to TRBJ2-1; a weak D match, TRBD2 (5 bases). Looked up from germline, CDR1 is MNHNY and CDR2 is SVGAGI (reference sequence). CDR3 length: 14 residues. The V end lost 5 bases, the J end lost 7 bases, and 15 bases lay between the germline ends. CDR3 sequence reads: CASSTRGSENEQFF. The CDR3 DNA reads TGTGCCAGCAGTACTAGAGGAAGTGAGAATGAGCAGTTCTTC.

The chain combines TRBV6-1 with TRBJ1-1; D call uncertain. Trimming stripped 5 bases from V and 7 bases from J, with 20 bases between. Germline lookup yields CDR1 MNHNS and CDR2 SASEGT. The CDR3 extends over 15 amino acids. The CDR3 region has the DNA TGTGCCAGCAGTCCGCTTCGAGGGAGTGCGGGTGAAGCTTTCTTT. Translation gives CASSPLRGSAGEAFF.

DNA of the CDR3: TGTGCCTGGCACCGGGACAGGGGAGAGACCCAGTACTTC. It encodes CAWHRDRGETQYF. J is TRBJ2-5 and V is TRBV30, with 10 bases aligning to TRBD1. Germline CDR1 and CDR2: GTSNPN and SVGIG (reference sequence). V lost 5 bases to trimming and J lost 4 bases; unmatched junction nucleotides: 4. The CDR3 covers 13 residues.

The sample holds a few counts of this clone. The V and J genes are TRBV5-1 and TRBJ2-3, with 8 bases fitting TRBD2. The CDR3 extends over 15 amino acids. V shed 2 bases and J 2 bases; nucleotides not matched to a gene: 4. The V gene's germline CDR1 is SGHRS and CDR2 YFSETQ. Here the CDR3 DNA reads TGCGCCAGCAGCTTCGGGGGGGCCCTCACAGATACGCAGTATTTT. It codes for CASSFGGALTDTQYF.

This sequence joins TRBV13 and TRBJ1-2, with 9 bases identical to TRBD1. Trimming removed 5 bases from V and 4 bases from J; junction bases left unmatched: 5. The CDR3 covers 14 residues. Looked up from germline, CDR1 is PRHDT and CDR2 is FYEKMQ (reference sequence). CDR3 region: CASSGDRVRYGYTF. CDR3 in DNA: TGTGCCAGCAGCGGGGACAGGGTACGCTATGGCTACACCTTC.

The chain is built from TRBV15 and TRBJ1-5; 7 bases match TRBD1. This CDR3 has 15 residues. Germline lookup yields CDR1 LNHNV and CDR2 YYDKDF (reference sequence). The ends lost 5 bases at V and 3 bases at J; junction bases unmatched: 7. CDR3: CATSLRTGLNQPQHF. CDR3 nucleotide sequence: TGTGCCACCAGCCTCCGGACAGGCCTCAATCAGCCCCAGCATTTT.

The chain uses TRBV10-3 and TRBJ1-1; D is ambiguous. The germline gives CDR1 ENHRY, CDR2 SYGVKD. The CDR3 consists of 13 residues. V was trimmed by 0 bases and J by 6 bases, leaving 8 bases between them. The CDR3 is CAISESGDPEAFF. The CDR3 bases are TGTGCCATCAGTGAGTCCGGGGATCCTGAAGCTTTCTTT.

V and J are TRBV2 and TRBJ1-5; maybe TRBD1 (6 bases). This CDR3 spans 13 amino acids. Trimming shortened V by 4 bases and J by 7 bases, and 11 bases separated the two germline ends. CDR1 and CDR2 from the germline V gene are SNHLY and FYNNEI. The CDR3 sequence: CASSGGGQQPQHF. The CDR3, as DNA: TGTGCCAGCAGTGGAGGGGGACAACAGCCCCAGCATTTT.

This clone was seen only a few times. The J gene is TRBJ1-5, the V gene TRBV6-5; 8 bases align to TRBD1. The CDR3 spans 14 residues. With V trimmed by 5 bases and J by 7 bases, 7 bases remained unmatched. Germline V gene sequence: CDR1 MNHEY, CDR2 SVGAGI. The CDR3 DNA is TGTGCCAGCAGTGCCGGACAGGGCAGCCAGCCCCAGCATTTT. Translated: CASSAGQGSQPQHF.

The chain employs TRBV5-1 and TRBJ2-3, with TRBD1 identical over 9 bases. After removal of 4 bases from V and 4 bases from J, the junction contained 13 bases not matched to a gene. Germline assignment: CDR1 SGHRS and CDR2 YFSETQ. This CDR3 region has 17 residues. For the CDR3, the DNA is TGCGCCAGCAGCACGGACAGGGGCGGTGGACATTCAGATACGCAGTATTTT. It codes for CASSTDRGGGHSDTQYF.

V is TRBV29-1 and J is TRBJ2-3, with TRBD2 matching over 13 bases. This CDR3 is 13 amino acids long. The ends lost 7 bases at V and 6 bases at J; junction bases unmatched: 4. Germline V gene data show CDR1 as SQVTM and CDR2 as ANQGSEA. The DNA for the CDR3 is TGCAGCGCTGGACTAGCGGGAGTCGATACGCAGTATTTT. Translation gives CSAGLAGVDTQYF.

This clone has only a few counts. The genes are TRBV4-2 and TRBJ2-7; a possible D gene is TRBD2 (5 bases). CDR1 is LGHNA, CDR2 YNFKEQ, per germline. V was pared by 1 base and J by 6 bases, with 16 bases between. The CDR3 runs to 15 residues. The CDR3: CASSQGPGESGEQYF. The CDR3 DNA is TGTGCCAGCAGCCAAGGGCCCGGGGAGAGTGGCGAGCAGTACTTC.

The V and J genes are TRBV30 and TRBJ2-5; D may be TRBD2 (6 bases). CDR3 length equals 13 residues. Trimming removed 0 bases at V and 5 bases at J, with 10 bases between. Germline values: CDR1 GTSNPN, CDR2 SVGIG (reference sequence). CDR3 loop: CAWSVIGGETQYF. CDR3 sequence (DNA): TGTGCCTGGAGTGTGATTGGGGGGGAGACCCAGTACTTC.

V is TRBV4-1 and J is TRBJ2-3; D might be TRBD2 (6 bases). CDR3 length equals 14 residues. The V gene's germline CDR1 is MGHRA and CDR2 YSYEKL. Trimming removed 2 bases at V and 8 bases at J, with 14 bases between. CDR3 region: CASSQPGTSRTQYF. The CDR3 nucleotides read TGCGCCAGCAGCCAACCCGGGACTTCTCGTACGCAGTATTTT.

CDR3 loop: CAWSVTVPLSPLHF. The CDR3 coding sequence is TGTGCCTGGAGTGTGACAGTCCCTCTCTCACCCCTCCACTTT. V gene TRBV30 combines with J gene TRBJ1-6, with D possibly TRBD1 on 5 matching bases. V was cut by 0 bases and J by 10 bases, with 13 bases left in between. The CDR3 runs to 14 residues. Per germline, CDR1 GTSNPN and CDR2 SVGIG (reference sequence).

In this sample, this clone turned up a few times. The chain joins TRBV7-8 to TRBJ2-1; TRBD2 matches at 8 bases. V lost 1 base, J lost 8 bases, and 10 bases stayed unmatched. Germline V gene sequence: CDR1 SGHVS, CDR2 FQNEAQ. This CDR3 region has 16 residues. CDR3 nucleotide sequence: TGTGCCAGCAGCTTAGTTCGGACTAGCCTTAAAGATGAGCAGTTCTTC. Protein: CASSLVRTSLKDEQFF.

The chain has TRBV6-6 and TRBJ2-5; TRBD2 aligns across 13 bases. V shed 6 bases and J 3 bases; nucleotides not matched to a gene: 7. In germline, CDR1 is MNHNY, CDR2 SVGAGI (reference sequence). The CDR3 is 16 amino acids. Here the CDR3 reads CASSPTGLAGEETQYF. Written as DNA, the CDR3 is TGTGCCAGCAGCCCTACCGGACTAGCGGGGGAAGAGACCCAGTACTTC.

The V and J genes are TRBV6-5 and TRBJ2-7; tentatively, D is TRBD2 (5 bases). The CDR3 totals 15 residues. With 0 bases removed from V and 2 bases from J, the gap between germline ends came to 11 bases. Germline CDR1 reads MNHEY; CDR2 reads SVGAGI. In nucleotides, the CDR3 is TGTGCCAGCAGTTACTCCGCCCCGAGGGCCTACGAGCAGTACTTC. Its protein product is CASSYSAPRAYEQYF.

The CDR3 spells CASSLRDRVSPMNGYTF. The CDR3 DNA reads as TGTGCCAGCAGCCTCCGGGACAGGGTATCTCCTATGAATGGCTACACCTTC. The genes are TRBV7-8 and TRBJ1-2; TRBD1 matches 9 bases. CDR1 and CDR2 from the germline V gene are SGHVS and FQNEAQ. The CDR3 loop spans 17 amino acids. V gave up 5 bases and J gave up 6 bases; unmatched junction bases: 16.

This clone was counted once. The CDR3 sequence is CASSTPGILSTEAFF. The CDR3, as DNA: TGTGCCAGCAGTACCCCGGGGATCCTCAGCACTGAAGCTTTCTTT. The rearrangement joins TRBV28 to TRBJ1-1; D is uncertain. CDR1 is MDHEN, CDR2 SYDVKM, per germline. This CDR3 contains 15 residues. V lost 5 bases, J lost 4 bases, and 17 bases lay in between.

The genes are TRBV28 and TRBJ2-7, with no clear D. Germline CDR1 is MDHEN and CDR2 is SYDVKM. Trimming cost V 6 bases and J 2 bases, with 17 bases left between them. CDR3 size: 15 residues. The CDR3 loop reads CASSPLSDFAYEQYV. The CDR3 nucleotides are TGTGCCAGCAGCCCCCTTAGTGACTTCGCCTACGAGCAGTACGTC.

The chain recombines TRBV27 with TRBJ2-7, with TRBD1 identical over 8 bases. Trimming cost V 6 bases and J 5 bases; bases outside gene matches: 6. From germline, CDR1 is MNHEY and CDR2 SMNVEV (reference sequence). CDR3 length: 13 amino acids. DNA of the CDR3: TGTGCCAGCAGGGGGACAGGCCGGAACGAGCAGTACGTC. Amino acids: CASRGTGRNEQYV.

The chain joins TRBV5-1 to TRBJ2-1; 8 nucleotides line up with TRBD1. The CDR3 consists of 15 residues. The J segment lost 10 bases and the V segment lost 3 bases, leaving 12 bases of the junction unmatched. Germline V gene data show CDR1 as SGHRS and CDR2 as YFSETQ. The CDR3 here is CASSWDGQGAGEQFF. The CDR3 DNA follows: TGCGCCAGCAGCTGGGATGGGCAGGGGGCGGGCGAGCAGTTCTTC.

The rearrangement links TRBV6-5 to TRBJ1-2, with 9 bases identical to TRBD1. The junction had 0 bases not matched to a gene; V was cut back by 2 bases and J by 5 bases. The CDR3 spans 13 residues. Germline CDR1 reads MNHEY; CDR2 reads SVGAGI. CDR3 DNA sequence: TGTGCCAGCAGTTACGACAGGGGGTATGGCTACACCTTC. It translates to CASSYDRGYGYTF.

CDR3 protein: CAWSGGRGYGTQYF. The CDR3 DNA reads as TGTGCCTGGAGTGGAGGCAGGGGGTATGGGACCCAGTACTTC. The rearrangement uses TRBV30 and TRBJ2-5, with 7 nucleotides matching TRBD1. Germline trimming cut 1 base from V and 7 bases from J; bases unmatched to any gene: 9. The CDR3 length is 14 residues. Germline V gene data show CDR1 as GTSNPN and CDR2 as SVGIG (reference sequence).

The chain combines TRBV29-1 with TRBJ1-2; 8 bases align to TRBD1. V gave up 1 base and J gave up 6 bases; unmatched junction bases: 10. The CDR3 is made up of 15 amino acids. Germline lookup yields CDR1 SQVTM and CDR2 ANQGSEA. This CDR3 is CSVEVGRGRSDGYTF. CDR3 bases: TGCAGCGTTGAAGTCGGCAGGGGGCGCTCGGATGGCTACACCTTC.

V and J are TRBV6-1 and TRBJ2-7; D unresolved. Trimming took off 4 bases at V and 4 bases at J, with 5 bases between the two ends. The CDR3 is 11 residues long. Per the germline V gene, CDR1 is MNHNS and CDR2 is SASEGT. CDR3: CASSAEYEQYV. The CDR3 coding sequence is TGTGCCAGCAGTGCGGAGTACGAGCAGTACGTC.

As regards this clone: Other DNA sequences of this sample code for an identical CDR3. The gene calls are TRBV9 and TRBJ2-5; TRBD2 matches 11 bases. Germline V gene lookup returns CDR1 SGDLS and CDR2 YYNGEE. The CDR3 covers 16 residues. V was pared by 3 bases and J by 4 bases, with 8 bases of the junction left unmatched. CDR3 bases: TGTGCCAGCAGCGCACGGGGGCTAGCGGGAGGAGAGACCCAGTACTTC. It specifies CASSARGLAGGETQYF.

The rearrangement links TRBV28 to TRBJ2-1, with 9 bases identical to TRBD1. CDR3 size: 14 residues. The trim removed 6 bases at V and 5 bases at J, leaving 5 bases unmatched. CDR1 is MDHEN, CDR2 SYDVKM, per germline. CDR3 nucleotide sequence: TGTGCCAGCAGCCCGACAGGGGGAAACAATGAGCAGTTCTTC. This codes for CASSPTGGNNEQFF. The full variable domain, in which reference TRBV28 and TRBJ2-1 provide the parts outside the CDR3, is DVKVTQSSRYLVKRTGEKVFLECVQDMDHENMFWYRQDPGLGLRLIYFSYDVKMKEKGDIPEGYSVSREKKERFSLILESASTNQTSMYLCASSPTGGNNEQFFGPGTRLTVL.

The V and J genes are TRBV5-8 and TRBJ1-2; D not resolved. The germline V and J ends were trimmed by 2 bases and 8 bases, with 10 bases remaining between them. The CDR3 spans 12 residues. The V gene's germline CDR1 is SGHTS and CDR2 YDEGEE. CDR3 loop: CASSLTRRGYTF. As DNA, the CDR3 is TGTGCCAGCAGCTTAACTCGCCGCGGCTACACCTTC.

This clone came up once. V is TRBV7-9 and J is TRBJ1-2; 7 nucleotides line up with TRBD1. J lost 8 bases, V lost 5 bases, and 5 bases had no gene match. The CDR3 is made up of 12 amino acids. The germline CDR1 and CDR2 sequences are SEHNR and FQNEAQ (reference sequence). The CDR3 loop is CASSRDSRGYTF. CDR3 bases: TGTGCCAGCAGCCGGGACAGTCGCGGCTACACCTTC. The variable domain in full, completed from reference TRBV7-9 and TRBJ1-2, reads DTGVSQNPRHKITKRGQNVTFRCDPISEHNRLYWYRQTLGQGPEFLTYFQNEAQLEKSRLLSDRFSAERPKGSFSTLEIQRTEQGDSAMYLCASSRDSRGYTFGSGTRLTVV.